In its sample, the clone carrying this T cell receptor beta chain was seen once. The method was immunoSEQ multiplex PCR; TCRdb's version includes in-frame clones alone and lacks a portion of them. In the table there are over 150,000 clones, about 94% of which are singletons. This entry belongs to a study of control samples from healthy donors and cancer patients. The receptor's source is a middle-aged man in good health. Sequenced: blood.

For the CDR3, the DNA is TGTGCCAGCAGAAACCAGGGGAACTATGGCTACACCTTC. Its protein product is CASRNQGNYGYTF. The V gene is TRBV2, the J gene TRBJ1-2; TRBD1 is a possible D gene (6 bases). The CDR3 spans 13 residues. Between the trimmed V and J ends, which lost 6 bases and 2 bases, there was a span of 10 bases. The V gene's germline CDR1 is SNHLY and CDR2 FYNNEI.